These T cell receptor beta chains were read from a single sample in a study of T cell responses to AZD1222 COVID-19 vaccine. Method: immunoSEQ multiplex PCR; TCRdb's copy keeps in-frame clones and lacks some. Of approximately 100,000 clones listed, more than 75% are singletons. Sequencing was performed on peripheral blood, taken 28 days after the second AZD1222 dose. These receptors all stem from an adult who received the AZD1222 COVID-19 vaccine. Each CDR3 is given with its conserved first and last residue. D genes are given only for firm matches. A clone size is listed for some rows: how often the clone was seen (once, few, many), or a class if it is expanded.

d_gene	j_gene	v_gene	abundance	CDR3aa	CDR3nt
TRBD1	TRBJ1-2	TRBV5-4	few	CASSHSGTGVFGGYTF	TGTGCCAGCAGTCATTCCGGGACAGGGGTGTTTGGGGGCTACACCTTC
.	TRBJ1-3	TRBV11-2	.	CASSFGEAGNTIYF	TGTGCCAGCAGCTTTGGAGAGGCTGGAAACACCATATATTTT
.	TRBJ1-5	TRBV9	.	CASSVEEDTQPQHF	TGTGCCAGCAGCGTAGAGGAGGATACCCAGCCCCAGCATTTT
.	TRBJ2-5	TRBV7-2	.	CASSPSGLYQETQYF	TGTGCCAGCAGCCCGAGCGGCCTTTACCAAGAGACCCAGTACTTC
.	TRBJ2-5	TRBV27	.	CASSLWAGGETQYF	TGTGCCAGCAGTTTATGGGCGGGTGGGGAGACCCAGTACTTC
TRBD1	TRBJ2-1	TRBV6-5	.	CASSFTGGEQFF	TGTGCCAGCAGTTTTACAGGGGGAGAGCAGTTCTTC
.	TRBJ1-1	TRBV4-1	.	CASSQALIRMNTEAFF	TGCGCCAGCAGCCAAGCTCTGATCCGGATGAACACTGAAGCTTTCTTT
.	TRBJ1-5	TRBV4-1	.	CASSQQGLGNQPQHF	TGCGCCAGCAGCCAACAGGGATTGGGAAATCAGCCCCAGCATTTT
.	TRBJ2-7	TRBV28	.	CASSFLNRYEQYF	TGTGCCAGCAGTTTTCTAAATCGCTACGAGCAGTACTTC
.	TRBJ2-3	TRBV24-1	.	CATSEPARGFGTDTQYF	TGTGCCACCAGTGAACCAGCAAGGGGATTTGGCACAGATACGCAGTATTTT
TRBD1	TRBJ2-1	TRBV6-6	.	CASSYSLQGANEQFF	TGTGCCAGCAGTTACTCGCTTCAGGGGGCGAATGAGCAGTTCTTC
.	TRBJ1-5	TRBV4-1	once	CASSQVDNQPQHF	TGCGCCAGCAGCCAAGTGGACAATCAGCCCCAGCATTTT
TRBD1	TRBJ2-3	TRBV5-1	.	CASSSGTEGDTQYF	TGCGCCAGCAGCTCCGGGACAGAAGGAGATACGCAGTATTTT
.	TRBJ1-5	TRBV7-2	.	CASSRQANQPQHF	TGTGCCAGCAGCCGACAGGCCAATCAGCCCCAGCATTTT
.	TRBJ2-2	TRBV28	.	CASSPQSGGTGELFF	TGTGCCAGCAGTCCACAATCTGGGGGGACCGGGGAGCTGTTTTTT
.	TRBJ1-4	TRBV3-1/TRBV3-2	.	CASSQDLGGEKLFF	TGTGCCAGCAGCCAAGATCTAGGAGGTGAAAAACTGTTTTTT
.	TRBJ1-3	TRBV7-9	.	CASSLRRASRAGNTIYF	TGTGCCAGCAGCTTAAGGAGAGCGTCTAGGGCTGGAAACACCATATATTTT
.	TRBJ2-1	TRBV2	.	CASRGTPTGEQFF	TGTGCCAGCAGGGGGACACCCACGGGTGAGCAGTTCTTC
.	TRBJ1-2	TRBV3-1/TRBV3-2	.	CASSQGGGGYGYTF	TGTGCCAGCAGCCAAGGCGGGGGAGGGTATGGCTACACCTTC
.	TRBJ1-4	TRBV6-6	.	CASSPRGGFEKLFF	TGTGCCAGCAGTCCCCGGGGGGGGTTCGAAAAACTGTTTTTT
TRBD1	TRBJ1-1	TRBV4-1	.	CASSQGDRGPMNTEAFF	TGCGCCAGCAGCCAAGGGGACAGGGGGCCGATGAACACTGAAGCTTTCTTT
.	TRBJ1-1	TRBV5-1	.	CASSLETGARGTEAFF	TGCGCCAGCAGCTTAGAAACAGGCGCACGGGGCACTGAAGCTTTCTTT
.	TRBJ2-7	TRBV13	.	CASSQRGDSYYEQYF	TGTGCCAGCAGCCAAAGAGGGGATAGCTATTACGAGCAGTACTTC
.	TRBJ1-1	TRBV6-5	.	CASSYSDGPLEAFF	TGTGCCAGCAGTTACTCGGACGGCCCACTTGAAGCTTTCTTT
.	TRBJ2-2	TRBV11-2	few	CASSLDLRRDKNTGELFF	TGTGCCAGCAGCTTAGATCTAAGGAGGGACAAGAACACCGGGGAGCTGTTTTTT
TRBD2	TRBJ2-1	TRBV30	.	CAWSVLAGGPYNEQFF	TGTGCCTGGAGTGTCCTAGCGGGGGGGCCTTACAATGAGCAGTTCTTC
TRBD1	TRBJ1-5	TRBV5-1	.	CASSTGTGGVQPQHF	TGCGCCAGCAGCACAGGGACAGGGGGCGTTCAGCCCCAGCATTTT
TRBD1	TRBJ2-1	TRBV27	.	CASSPRQGSYNEQFF	TGTGCCAGCAGTCCCAGACAGGGCTCCTACAATGAGCAGTTCTTC
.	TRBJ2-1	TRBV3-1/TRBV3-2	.	CASSQDSLATYNEQFF	TGTGCCAGCAGCCAAGACAGCTTGGCTACCTACAATGAGCAGTTCTTC
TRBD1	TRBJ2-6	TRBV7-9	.	CASSSTGTAVSGANVLTF	TGTGCCAGCAGCTCCACCGGGACAGCAGTATCAGGGGCCAACGTCCTGACTTTC
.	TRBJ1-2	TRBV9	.	CASSVEASYGYTF	TGTGCCAGCAGCGTAGAAGCCAGTTATGGCTACACCTTC
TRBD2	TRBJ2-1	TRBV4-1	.	CASSYSLAGGLSYNEQFF	TGCGCCAGCAGCTACTCACTAGCGGGGGGGTTATCCTACAATGAGCAGTTCTTC
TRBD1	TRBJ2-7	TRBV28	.	CAIRPGTGVYEQYF	TGTGCCATCCGACCTGGGACAGGGGTATACGAGCAGTACTTC
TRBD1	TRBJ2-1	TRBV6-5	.	CASSLDRAFYNEQFF	TGTGCCAGCAGCCTCGACAGGGCCTTCTACAATGAGCAGTTCTTC
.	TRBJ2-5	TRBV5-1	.	CASSSSGAGETQYF	TGCGCCAGCAGCTCATCAGGGGCAGGGGAGACCCAGTACTTC
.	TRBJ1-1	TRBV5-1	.	CASSFGVTTEAFF	TGCGCCAGCAGCTTTGGGGTTACGACTGAAGCTTTCTTT
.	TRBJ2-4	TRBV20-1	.	CSARQGNIQYF	TGCAGTGCTAGACAGGGGAACATTCAGTACTTC
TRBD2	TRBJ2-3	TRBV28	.	CASSLSGGDTQYF	TGTGCCAGCAGTTTATCGGGGGGGGATACGCAGTATTTT
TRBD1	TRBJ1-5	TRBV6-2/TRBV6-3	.	CASSQRPGQRGNQPQHF	TGTGCCAGCAGTCAAAGACCGGGACAGCGAGGCAATCAGCCCCAGCATTTT
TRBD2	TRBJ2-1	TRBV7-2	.	CASSLGTSGTYSYNEQFF	TGTGCCAGCAGCCTCGGGACTAGCGGAACCTACTCCTACAATGAGCAGTTCTTC